This entry lists 18 T cell receptor beta chains sequenced from one sample in a study of cytomegalovirus exposure and HLA in healthy donors. PCR was performed using 60 Vbeta and 13 Jbeta primers. TCRdb's copy holds only in-frame clones and misses some; the assay was immunoSEQ multiplex PCR. The sample comprises 110,000 or so clones, roughly 80% of which are singletons, and 1.5% rests with the top ten. Sample: PBMCs. All receptors come from a woman younger than 35 in good health and CMV-seronegative.

The V call is TRBV30, the J call TRBJ1-2; a possible D gene is TRBD1 (5 bases). V was shortened by 2 bases and J by 4 bases, with 20 bases between the two germline ends. The V gene's germline CDR1 is GTSNPN and CDR2 SVGIG (reference sequence). This CDR3 spans 16 amino acids. The CDR3 DNA sequence: TGTGCCTGGAGTTTGACTATGTCGGGGGGAACCTATGGCTACACCTTC. Amino acid sequence: CAWSLTMSGGTYGYTF.

The V gene is TRBV19, the J gene TRBJ2-2; 13 bases fit TRBD2. Trimming removed 5 bases from V and 7 bases from J; junction bases left unmatched: 7. Germline V gives CDR1 LNHDA, CDR2 SQIVND (reference sequence). This CDR3 comprises 16 residues. As DNA, the CDR3 is TGTGCCAGTAGTGTAGGGACTAGCGGGACGGGCGGGGAGCTGTTTTTT. It is translated as CASSVGTSGTGGELFF.

A word on this clone: The junction shows a germline mismatch at one end, possibly a read error. This chain connects TRBV11-2 to TRBJ2-7, with 10 bases lining up with TRBD2. The CDR3 length is 11 residues. Germline CDR1 and CDR2: SGHAT and FQNNGV. For the CDR3, the DNA is TGTGCCAGCAGCTTAGCTAGCGGGAGTCACTTC. Its translation is CASSLASGSHF.

This sequence joins TRBV19 and TRBJ2-5, with a weak D call TRBD2 (5 bases). The germline CDR1 and CDR2 sequences are LNHDA and SQIVND (reference sequence). The CDR3 covers 12 residues. Trimming removed 10 bases from V and 9 bases from J, with 18 bases in between. In DNA, the CDR3 is TGTGCCACCCGGACTGGGCAATCGGCCCAGTACTTC. Amino acids: CATRTGQSAQYF.

V and J are TRBV4-1 and TRBJ2-7; 8 nucleotides match TRBD1. V lost 5 bases and J lost 0; bases outside the gene matches: 9. Per the germline V gene, CDR1 is MGHRA and CDR2 is YSYEKL. This CDR3 is built from 16 residues. CDR3 coding DNA: TGCGCCAGCAGCGTTCAGACAGGGGCCCTCTCCTACGAGCAGTACTTC. It codes for CASSVQTGALSYEQYF.

V usage is TRBV19 and J usage is TRBJ1-1; 7 bases are a match to TRBD1. V was pared by 6 bases and J by 2 bases, with 6 bases of the junction left unmatched. The CDR3 covers 14 residues. CDR1 and CDR2 (germline): LNHDA, SQIVND (reference sequence). CDR3 amino acids: CASSLEGANTEAFF. Written as DNA, the CDR3 is TGTGCCAGTAGCTTGGAGGGGGCAAACACTGAAGCTTTCTTT.

The chain links TRBV30 to TRBJ1-3; D call uncertain. The length of the CDR3 is 15 residues. V was shortened by 1 base and J by 3 bases, with 13 bases between the two germline ends. Germline lookup yields CDR1 GTSNPN and CDR2 SVGIG (reference sequence). CDR3 coding DNA: TGTGCCTGGAGTGCCCATACCACACATGGAAACACCATATATTTT. This sequence encodes CAWSAHTTHGNTIYF.

V and J are TRBV5-5 and TRBJ1-1; D may be TRBD1 (6 bases). Trimming pared 1 base from V and 3 bases from J, leaving 10 bases between. CDR3 size: 14 residues. CDR1 and CDR2 from the germline V gene are SGHKS and YYEKEE (reference sequence). The CDR3 nucleotides are TGTGCCAGCAGCTTGCTGGGGGCTGACACTGAAGCTTTCTTT. This translates into CASSLLGADTEAFF.

This CDR3 reads CASSTPAGIYGYTF. The CDR3 DNA reads TGTGCCAGCAGCACCCCTGCGGGAATCTATGGCTACACCTTC. This chain links TRBV2 with TRBJ1-2; D not resolved. The V gene lost 6 bases and the J gene lost 4 bases, with 15 bases spanning the gap. Germline V CDR1 and CDR2: SNHLY, FYNNEI. The CDR3 is 14 amino acids.

This CDR3 reads CASTREGPGVYGYTF. The CDR3 nucleotides are TGTGCCAGCACTCGGGAGGGGCCTGGGGTCTATGGCTACACCTTC. This sequence joins TRBV2 and TRBJ1-2; maybe TRBD1 (5 bases). The length of the CDR3 is 15 residues. V lost 7 bases and J 4 bases, leaving 19 bases between the germline ends. The V gene's germline CDR1 is SNHLY and CDR2 FYNNEI.

V usage is TRBV20-1 and J usage is TRBJ2-1, with D possibly TRBD2 on 5 matching bases. Germline-derived CDR1 and CDR2 are DFQATT and SNEGSKA (reference sequence). This CDR3 is built from 10 residues. Between the trimmed V and J ends, which lost 6 bases and 10 bases, there was a span of 10 bases. The CDR3 DNA reads as TGCAGTGCCGGGGTAGTAGAGCAGTTCTTC. This gives the protein CSAGVVEQFF.

The chain links TRBV27 to TRBJ1-1; D remains ambiguous. V lost 0 bases and J lost 4, with 12 bases in between. This CDR3 spans 15 amino acids. CDR1 and CDR2 (germline): MNHEY, SMNVEV (reference sequence). The CDR3 protein is CASSLSRSGGTEAFF. CDR3 DNA sequence: TGTGCCAGCAGTTTATCCCGGTCAGGAGGCACTGAAGCTTTCTTT.

In this sample, this clone turned up a few times. The chain recombines TRBV5-6 with TRBJ2-6; a weak D match, TRBD1 (5 bases). Germline CDR1 SGHDT, CDR2 YYEEEE. Trimming took off 2 bases at V and 0 bases at J, with 15 bases between the two ends. CDR3 size: 18 residues. This CDR3 reads CASSLIQAVTSGANVLTF. The CDR3, as DNA: TGTGCCAGCAGCTTAATACAGGCCGTTACCTCTGGGGCCAACGTCCTGACTTTC.

This clone was seen a handful of times. The chain joins TRBV13 to TRBJ2-1; D is uncertain. CDR3 size: 12 residues. The germline V gene has CDR1 PRHDT and CDR2 FYEKMQ (reference sequence). The V end lost 2 bases, the J end lost 7 bases, and 6 bases lay between the germline ends. Here the CDR3 reads CASSLQVNEQFF. For the CDR3, the DNA is TGTGCCAGCAGCTTACAGGTAAATGAGCAGTTCTTC.

V is TRBV6-4 and J is TRBJ1-1, with D possibly matching TRBD1 (6 bases). The CDR3 consists of 14 residues. Trimming took off 3 bases at V and 9 bases at J, with 17 bases between the two ends. Germline V gene sequence: CDR1 MRHNA, CDR2 SNTAGT. CDR3: CASSEAGQLRKAFF. The DNA for the CDR3 is TGTGCCAGCAGTGAGGCAGGACAGCTGAGAAAAGCTTTCTTT.

The chain recombines TRBV20-1 with TRBJ1-6; TRBD1 might be the D (5 bases). The V end was cut by 5 bases, the J end by 15 bases, with 11 bases between. In germline, CDR1 is DFQATT, CDR2 SNEGSKA (reference sequence). This CDR3 spans 10 amino acids. CDR3 nucleotides: TGCAGTGCTCAACAGGTCAACCTCCACTTT. It translates to CSAQQVNLHF.

The chain employs TRBV30 and TRBJ2-7; 9 bases agree with TRBD1. V trimming: 0 bases; J trimming: 12 bases; junction bases outside the gene matches: 12. Germline CDR1 is GTSNPN and CDR2 is SVGIG (reference sequence). The CDR3 sequence is 14 residues long. CDR3 in amino acids: CAWSVLDRGIESYF. The DNA of the CDR3 is TGTGCCTGGAGTGTACTCGACAGGGGGATTGAGTCGTACTTC.

Note on this clone: At one end, the junction sequence differs from germline, possibly due to a read error. This chain connects TRBV5-6 to TRBJ2-6, with D perhaps matching TRBD1 (5 bases). The CDR3 consists of 15 residues. The germline V gene encodes CDR1 SGHDT and CDR2 YYEEEE. As DNA, the CDR3 is TGTGCCAGCAGCTTGCGTGGGCCTGGGGCCAACGGCCTGACTTTC. Translating gives CASSLRGPGANGLTF.